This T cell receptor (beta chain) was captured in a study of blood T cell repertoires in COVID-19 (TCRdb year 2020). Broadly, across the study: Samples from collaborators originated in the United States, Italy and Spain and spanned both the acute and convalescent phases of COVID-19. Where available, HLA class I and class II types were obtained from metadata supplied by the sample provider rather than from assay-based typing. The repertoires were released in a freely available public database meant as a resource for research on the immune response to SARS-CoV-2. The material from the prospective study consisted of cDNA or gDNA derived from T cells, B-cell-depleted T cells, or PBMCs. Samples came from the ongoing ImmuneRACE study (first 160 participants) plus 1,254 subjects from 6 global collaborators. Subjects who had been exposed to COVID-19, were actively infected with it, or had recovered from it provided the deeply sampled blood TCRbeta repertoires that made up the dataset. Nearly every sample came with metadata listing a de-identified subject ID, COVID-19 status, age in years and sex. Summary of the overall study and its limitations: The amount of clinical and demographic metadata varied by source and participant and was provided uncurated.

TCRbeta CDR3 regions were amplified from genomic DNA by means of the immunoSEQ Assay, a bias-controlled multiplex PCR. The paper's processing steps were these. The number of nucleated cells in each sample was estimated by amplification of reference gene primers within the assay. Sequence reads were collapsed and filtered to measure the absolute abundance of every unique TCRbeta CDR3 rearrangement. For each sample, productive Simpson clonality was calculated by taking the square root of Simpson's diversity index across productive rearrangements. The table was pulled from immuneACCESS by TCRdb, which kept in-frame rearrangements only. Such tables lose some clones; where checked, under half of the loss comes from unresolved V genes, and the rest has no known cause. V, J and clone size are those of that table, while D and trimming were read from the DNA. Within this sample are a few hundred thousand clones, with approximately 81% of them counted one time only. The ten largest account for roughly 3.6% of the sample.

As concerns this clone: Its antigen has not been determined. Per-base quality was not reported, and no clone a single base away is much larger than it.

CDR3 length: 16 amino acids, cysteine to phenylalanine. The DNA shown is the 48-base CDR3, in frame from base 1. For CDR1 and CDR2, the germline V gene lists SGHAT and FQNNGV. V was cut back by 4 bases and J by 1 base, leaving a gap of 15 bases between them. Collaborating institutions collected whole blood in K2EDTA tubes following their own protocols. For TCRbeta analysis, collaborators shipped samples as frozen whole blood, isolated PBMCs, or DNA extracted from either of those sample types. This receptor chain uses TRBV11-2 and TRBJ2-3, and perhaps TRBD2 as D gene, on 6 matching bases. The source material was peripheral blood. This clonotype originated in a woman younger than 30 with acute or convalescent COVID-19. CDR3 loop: CASSSNRGGGTDTQYF. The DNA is TGTGCCAGCAGCTCCAATCGGGGCGGGGGCACAGATACGCAGTATTTT.